This T cell receptor beta chain derives from a study of shared clonotypes between healthy human individuals. Overall study findings and caveats: Clonotypes not shared had lower generation probabilities than those common to all four donors. For naive CD4 cells, approximately 4.8% of clonotypes were shared across a few donors. The study generally estimated greater richness for naive than memory subsets.

On this clone itself: Antigen specificity is unknown. This clone may be a read error of a much larger clone one base away. Other DNA sequences within the sample encode an identical CDR3.

TCRdb keeps only in-frame clones here, not all; method: immunoSEQ multiplex PCR. The data contain 330,000 or so clones, around four fifths of them singletons. From germline, CDR1 is SGHNT and CDR2 YYREEE (reference sequence). The CDR3 totals 14 residues. Trimming stripped 4 bases from V and 8 bases from J, with 15 bases between. Sequencing was performed on memory CD4+ T cells sorted from blood. Stated subset: CD45RA-negative fraction. The TCR sequence derives from a man aged 30-40 years in good health. The rearrangement uses TRBV5-4 and TRBJ1-4, with a weak D call TRBD1 (6 bases). CDR3 nucleotide sequence: TGTGCCAGCAGCCTACAGGGAGTGGGCGAAAAACTGTTTTTT. It codes for CASSLQGVGEKLFF.